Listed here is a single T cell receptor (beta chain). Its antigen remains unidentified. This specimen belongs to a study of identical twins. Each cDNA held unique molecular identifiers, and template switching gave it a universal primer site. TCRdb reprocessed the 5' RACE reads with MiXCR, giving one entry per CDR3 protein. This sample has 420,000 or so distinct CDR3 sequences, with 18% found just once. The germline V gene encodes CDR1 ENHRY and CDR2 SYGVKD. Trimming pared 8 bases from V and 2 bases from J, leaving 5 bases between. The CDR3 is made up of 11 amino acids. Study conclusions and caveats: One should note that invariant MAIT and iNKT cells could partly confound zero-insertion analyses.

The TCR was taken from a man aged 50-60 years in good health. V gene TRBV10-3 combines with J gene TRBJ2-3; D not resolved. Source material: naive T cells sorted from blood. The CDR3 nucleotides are TGTGCCATCGCTACCACAGATACGCAGTATTTT. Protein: CAIATTDTQYF.